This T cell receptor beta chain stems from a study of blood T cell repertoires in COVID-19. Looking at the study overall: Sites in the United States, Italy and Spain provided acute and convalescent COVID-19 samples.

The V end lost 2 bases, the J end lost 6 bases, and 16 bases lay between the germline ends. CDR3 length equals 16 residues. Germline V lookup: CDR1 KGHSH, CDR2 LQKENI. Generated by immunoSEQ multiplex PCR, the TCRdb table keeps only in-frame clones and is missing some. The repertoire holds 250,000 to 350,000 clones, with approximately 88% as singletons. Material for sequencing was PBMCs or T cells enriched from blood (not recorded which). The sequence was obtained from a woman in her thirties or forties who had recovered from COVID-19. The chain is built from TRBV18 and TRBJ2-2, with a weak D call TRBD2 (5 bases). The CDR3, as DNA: TGTGCCAGCTCACCAGCCCCGGGAACTCGGGCCGGGGAGCTGTTTTTT. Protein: CASSPAPGTRAGELFF.